This T cell receptor (beta chain) was documented in a study of blood T cells in healthy people across ages. A J-beta primer mix and a sample-barcoded 5' primer were used in a second PCR of roughly 6 to 11 cycles. Using its own MiXCR run on the 5' RACE reads, TCRdb lists one record per CDR3 protein. This sample has approximately 1,000,000 distinct CDR3 sequences, with under 40% found just once. Every sample had a minimum of 6 million PBMCs isolated. Per sample, at least 5 micrograms of total RNA were extracted. In this sample, this clonotype turned up a few times. Germline assignment: CDR1 SGHTA and CDR2 FQGNSA. This CDR3 has 15 residues. V lost 5 bases, J lost 7 bases, and 13 bases stayed unmatched.

V usage is TRBV7-2 and J usage is TRBJ2-5; 7 bases align to TRBD2. This TCR came from a man younger than 35 in good health. Sequenced input: blood. The CDR3 protein is CASSGEGLIGGTQYF. The CDR3 coding sequence is TGTGCCAGCAGCGGGGAGGGACTAATCGGAGGGACCCAGTACTTC. Full variable domain (missing parts from reference TRBV7-2 and TRBJ2-5): GAGVSQSPSNKVTEKGKDVELRCDPISGHTALYWYRQSLGQGLEFLIYFQGNSAPDKSGLPSDRFSAERTGGSVSTLTIQRTQQEDSAVYLCASSGEGLIGGTQYFGPGTRLLVL.